The clone carrying this T cell receptor (beta chain) was picked up one time. The source of the sample is a study of blood T cell repertoires in COVID-19. The wider study: Spain, Italy and the United States supplied samples that represented acute and convalescent COVID-19. PBMCs, B-cell-depleted T cells, or T cells were the source of the cDNA or gDNA that made up the material.

The Seattle site enrolled patients during active infection and followed them longitudinally. As originally analysed: Reference gene primers were amplified, and this amplification served to estimate nucleated cell counts. The method was immunoSEQ multiplex PCR; TCRdb's version includes in-frame clones alone and lacks a portion of them. V and J calls and clone size come straight from that table; D and trimming were deduced from the DNA. Of roughly 200,000 clones listed, over 75% are singletons. V was cut by 6 bases and J by 9 bases, with 26 bases left in between. Germline loops: CDR1 KGHDR, CDR2 SFDVKD. This CDR3 has 17 residues.

The specimen sequenced was peripheral blood. The rearrangement joins TRBV24-1 to TRBJ2-1; the D gene is possibly TRBD2 (7 bases). This TCR was sampled from a person aged 65-85 years with COVID-19, enrolled during active disease. The CDR3 coding sequence is TGTGCCACCAGTTCCCCGGGGGGCGGGTGGAGCGTGGGTGAGCAGTTCTTC. It is translated as CATSSPGGGWSVGEQFF.